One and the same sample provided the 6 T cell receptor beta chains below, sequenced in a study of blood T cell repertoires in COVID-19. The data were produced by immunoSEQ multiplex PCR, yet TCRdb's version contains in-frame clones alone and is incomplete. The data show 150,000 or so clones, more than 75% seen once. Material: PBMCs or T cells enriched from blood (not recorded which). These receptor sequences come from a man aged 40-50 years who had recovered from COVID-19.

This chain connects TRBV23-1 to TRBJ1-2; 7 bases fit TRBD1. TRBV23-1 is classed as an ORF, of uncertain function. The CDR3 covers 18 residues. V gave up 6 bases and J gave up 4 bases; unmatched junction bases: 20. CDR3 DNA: TGCGCCAGCAGCCATGGGGGACTCCGACAGGGCGAAATCTATGGCTACACCTTC. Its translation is CASSHGGLRQGEIYGYTF.

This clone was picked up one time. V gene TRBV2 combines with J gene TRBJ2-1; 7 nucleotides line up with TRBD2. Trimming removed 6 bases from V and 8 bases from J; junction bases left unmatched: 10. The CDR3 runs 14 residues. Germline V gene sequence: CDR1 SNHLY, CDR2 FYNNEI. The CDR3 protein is CASRVAGWRYEQFF. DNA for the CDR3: TGTGCCAGCAGGGTAGCGGGCTGGCGGTATGAGCAGTTCTTC.

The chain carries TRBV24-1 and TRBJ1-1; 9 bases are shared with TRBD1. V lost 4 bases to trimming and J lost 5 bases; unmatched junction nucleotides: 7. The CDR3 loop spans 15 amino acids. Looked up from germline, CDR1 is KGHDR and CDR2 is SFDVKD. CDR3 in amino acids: CATSDGTGRGTEAFF. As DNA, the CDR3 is TGTGCCACCAGTGACGGGACAGGGCGAGGGACTGAAGCTTTCTTT.

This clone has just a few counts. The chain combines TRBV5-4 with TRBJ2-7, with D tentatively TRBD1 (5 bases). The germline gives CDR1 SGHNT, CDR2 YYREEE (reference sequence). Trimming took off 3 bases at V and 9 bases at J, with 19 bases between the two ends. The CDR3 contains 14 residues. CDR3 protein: CASSSEHSGRTQYF. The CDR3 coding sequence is TGTGCCAGCAGCTCAGAACACTCAGGGCGGACGCAGTACTTC.

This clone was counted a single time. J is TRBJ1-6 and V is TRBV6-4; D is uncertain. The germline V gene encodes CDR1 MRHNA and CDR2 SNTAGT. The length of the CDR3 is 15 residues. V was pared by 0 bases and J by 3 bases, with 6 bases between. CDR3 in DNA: TGTGCCAGCAGTGACTCGTCCCACTATAATTCACCCCTCCACTTT. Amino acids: CASSDSSHYNSPLHF.

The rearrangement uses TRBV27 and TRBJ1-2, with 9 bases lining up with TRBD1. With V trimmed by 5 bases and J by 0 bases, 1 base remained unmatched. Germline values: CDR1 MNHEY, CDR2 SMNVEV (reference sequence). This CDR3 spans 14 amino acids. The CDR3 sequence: CASSRTGANYGYTF. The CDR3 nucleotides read TGTGCCAGCAGTCGGACAGGGGCTAACTATGGCTACACCTTC.